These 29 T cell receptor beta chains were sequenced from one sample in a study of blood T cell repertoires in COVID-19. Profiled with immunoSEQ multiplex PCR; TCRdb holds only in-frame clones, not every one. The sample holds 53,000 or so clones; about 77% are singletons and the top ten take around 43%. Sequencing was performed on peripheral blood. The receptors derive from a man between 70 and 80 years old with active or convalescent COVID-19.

As DNA, the CDR3 is TGTGCCAGCAGCTTAGGGCGGGTTGGGGGCAACATTCAGTACTTC. Translating gives CASSLGRVGGNIQYF. The V call is TRBV7-2, the J call TRBJ2-4; D possibly corresponds to TRBD1 (6 bases). V lost 1 base and J 7 bases, leaving 14 bases between the germline ends. This CDR3 comprises 15 residues. The germline V gene has CDR1 SGHTA and CDR2 FQGNSA.

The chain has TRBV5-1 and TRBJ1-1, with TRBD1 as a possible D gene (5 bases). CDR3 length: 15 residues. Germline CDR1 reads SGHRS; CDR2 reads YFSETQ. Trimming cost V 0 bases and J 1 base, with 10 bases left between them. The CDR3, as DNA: TGCGCCAGCAGCTTGGGGCCGGGGGGGAACACTGAAGCTTTCTTT. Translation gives CASSLGPGGNTEAFF.

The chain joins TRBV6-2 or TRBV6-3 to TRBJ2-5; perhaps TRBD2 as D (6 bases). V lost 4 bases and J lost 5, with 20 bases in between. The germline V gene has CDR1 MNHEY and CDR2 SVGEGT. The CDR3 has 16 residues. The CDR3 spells CASSSMDYLVEETQYF. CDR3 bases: TGTGCCAGCAGTTCGATGGACTATCTGGTGGAGGAGACCCAGTACTTC.

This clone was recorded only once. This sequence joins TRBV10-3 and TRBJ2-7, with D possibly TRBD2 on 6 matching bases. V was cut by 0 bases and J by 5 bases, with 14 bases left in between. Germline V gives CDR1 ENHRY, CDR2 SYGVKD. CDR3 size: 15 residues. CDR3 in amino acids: CAISESGGRDNEQYF. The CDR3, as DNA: TGTGCCATCAGTGAGTCCGGAGGGAGAGATAACGAGCAGTACTTC.

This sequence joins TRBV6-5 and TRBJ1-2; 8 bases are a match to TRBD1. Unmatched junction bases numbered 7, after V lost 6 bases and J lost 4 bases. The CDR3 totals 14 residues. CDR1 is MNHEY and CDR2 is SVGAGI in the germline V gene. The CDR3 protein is CASSNHRGVYGYTF. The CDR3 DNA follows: TGTGCCAGCAGCAACCACAGGGGGGTCTATGGCTACACCTTC.

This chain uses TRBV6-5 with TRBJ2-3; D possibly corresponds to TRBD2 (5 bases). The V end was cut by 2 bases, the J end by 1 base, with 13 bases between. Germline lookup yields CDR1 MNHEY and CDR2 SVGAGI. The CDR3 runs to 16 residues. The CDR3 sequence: CASSYPLVVGTDTQYF. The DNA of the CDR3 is TGTGCCAGCAGTTACCCACTAGTTGTGGGCACAGATACGCAGTATTTT.

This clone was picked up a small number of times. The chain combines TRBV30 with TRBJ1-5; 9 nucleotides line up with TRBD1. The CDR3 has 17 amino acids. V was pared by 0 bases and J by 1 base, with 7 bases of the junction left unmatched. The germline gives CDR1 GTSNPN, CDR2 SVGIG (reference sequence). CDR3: CAWSVAQGAGSNQPQHF. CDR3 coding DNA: TGTGCCTGGAGTGTGGCACAGGGGGCTGGAAGCAATCAGCCCCAGCATTTT.

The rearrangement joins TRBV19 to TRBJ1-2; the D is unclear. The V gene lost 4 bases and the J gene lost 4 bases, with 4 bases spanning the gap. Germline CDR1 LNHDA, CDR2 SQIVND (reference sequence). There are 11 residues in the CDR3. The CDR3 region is CASSTSYGYTF. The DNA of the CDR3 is TGTGCCAGTAGTACCTCCTATGGCTACACCTTC.

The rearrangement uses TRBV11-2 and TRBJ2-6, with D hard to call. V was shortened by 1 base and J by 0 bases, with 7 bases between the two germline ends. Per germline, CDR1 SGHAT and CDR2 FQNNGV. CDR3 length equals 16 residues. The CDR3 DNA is TGTGCCAGCAGCTTAGGCGCTGGCTCTGGGGCCAACGTCCTGACTTTC. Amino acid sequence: CASSLGAGSGANVLTF.

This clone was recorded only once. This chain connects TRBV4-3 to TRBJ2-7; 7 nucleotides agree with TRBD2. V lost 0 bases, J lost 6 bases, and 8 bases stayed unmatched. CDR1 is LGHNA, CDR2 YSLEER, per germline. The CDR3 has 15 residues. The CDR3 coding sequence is TGCGCCAGCAGCCAAGATCCGGGGGGAGTTCGCGAGCAGTACTTC. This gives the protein CASSQDPGGVREQYF.

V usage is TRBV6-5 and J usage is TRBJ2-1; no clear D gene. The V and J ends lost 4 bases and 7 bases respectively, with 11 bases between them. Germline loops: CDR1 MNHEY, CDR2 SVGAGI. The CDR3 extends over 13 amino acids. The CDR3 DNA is TGTGCCAGCAGTTCCTATAGCCCAAATGAGCAGTTCTTC. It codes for CASSSYSPNEQFF.

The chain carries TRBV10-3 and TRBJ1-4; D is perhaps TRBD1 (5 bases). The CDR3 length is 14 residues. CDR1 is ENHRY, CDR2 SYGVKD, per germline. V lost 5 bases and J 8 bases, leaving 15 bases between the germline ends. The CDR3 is CAISRGDEGEKLFF. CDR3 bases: TGTGCCATCAGTCGGGGGGACGAAGGGGAAAAACTGTTTTTT.

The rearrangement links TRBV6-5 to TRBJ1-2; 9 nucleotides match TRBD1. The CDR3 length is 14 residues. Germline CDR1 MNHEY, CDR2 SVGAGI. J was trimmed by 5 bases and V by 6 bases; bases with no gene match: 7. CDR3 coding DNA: TGTGCCAGCAGATGGACAGGGGTACGATATGGCTACACCTTC. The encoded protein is CASRWTGVRYGYTF.

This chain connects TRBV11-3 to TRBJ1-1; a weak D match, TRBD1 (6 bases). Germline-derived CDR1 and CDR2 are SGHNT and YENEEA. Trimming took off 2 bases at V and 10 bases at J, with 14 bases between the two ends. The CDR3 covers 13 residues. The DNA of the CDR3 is TGTGCCAGCAGCTTATCGGACAGTCTCGGAGCTTTCTTT. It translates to CASSLSDSLGAFF. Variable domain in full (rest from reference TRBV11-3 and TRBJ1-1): EAGVVQSPRYKIIEKKQPVAFWCNPISGHNTLYWYLQNLGQGPELLIRYENEEAVDDSQLPKDRFSAERLKGVDSTLKIQPAELGDSAVYLCASSLSDSLGAFFGQGTRLTVV.

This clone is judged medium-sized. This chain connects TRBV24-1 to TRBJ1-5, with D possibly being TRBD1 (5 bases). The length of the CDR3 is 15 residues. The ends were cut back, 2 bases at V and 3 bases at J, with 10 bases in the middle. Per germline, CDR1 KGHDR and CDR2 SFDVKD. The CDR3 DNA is TGTGCCACCAGTGATTCTGGACATTACAATCAGCCCCAGCATTTT. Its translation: CATSDSGHYNQPQHF.

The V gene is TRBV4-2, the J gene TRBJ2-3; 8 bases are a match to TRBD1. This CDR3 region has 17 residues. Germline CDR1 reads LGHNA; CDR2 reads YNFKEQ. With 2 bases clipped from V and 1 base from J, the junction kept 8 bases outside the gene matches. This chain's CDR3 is CASSQLNPGQGTDTQYF. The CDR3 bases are TGTGCCAGCAGCCAATTAAATCCGGGACAGGGCACAGATACGCAGTATTTT.

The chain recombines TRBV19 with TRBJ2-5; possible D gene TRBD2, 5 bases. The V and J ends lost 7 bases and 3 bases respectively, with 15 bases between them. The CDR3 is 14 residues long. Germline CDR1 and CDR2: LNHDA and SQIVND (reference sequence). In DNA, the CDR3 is TGTGCCAGTAATCAAGGTGGAGCGGAAGAGACCCAGTACTTC. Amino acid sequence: CASNQGGAEETQYF. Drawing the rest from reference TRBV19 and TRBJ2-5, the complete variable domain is DGGITQSPKYLFRKEGQNVTLSCEQNLNHDAMYWYRQDPGQGLRLIYYSQIVNDFQKGDIAEGYSVSREKKESFPLTVTSAQKNPTAFYLCASNQGGAEETQYFGPGTRLLVL.

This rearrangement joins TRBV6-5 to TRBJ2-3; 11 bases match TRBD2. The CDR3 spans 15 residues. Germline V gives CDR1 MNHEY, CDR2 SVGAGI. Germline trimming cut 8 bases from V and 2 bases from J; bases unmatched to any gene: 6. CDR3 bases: TGTGCCAGCCGCCGACTAGCGGGGTCCACAGATACGCAGTATTTT. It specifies CASRRLAGSTDTQYF.

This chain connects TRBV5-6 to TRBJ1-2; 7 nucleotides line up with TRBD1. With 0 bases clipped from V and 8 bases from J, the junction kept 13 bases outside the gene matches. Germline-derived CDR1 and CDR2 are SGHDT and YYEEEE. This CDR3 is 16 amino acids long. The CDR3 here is CASSLGQGGPMRGYTF. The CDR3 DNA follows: TGTGCCAGCAGCTTGGGGCAAGGGGGCCCTATGAGGGGCTACACCTTC.

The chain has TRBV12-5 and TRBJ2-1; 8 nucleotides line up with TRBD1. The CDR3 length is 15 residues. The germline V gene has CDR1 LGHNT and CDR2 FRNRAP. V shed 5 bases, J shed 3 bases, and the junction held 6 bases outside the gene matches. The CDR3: CASGTQQGDYNEQFF. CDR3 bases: TGTGCTAGTGGTACACAACAGGGGGACTACAATGAGCAGTTCTTC.

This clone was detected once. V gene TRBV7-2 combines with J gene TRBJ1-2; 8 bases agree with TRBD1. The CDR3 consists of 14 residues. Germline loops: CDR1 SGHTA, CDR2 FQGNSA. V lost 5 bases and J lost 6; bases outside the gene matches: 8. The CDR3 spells CASSATRQGNGYTF. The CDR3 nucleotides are TGTGCCAGCAGCGCAACCCGACAGGGGAATGGCTACACCTTC.

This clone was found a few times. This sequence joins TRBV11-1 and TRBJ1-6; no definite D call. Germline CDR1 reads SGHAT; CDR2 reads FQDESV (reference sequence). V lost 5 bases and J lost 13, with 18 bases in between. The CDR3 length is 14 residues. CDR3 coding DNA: TGTGCCAGCAGCCCACGTGGCCTGCAGGTTCCCCTCCACTTT. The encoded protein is CASSPRGLQVPLHF.

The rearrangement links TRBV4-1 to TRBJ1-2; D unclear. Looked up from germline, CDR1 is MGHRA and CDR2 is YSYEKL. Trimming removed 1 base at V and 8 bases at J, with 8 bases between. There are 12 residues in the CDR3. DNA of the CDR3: TGCGCCAGCAGCCAAGGCGATGAGGGCTACACCTTC. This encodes CASSQGDEGYTF.

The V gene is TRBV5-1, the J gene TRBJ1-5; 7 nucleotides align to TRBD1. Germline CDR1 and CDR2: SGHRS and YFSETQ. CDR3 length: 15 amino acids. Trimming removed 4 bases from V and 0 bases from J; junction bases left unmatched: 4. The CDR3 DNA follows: TGCGCCAGCAGCGAAGACAGGGATAGCAATCAGCCCCAGCATTTT. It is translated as CASSEDRDSNQPQHF.

DNA of the CDR3: TGTGCCAGCAGCGTTACTAGCGGGGGACTCCAAGAGACCCAGTACTTC. Translated: CASSVTSGGLQETQYF. The chain combines TRBV7-2 with TRBJ2-5, with 11 bases fitting TRBD2. Germline V CDR1 and CDR2: SGHTA, FQGNSA. This CDR3 contains 16 residues. Unmatched junction bases numbered 6, after V lost 5 bases and J lost 1 base.

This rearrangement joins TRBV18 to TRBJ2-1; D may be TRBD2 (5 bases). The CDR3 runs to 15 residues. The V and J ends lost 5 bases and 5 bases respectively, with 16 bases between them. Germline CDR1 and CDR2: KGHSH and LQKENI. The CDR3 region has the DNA TGTGCCAGCTCATCCCTAGAACGGGAAGACAATGAGCAGTTCTTC. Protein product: CASSSLEREDNEQFF.

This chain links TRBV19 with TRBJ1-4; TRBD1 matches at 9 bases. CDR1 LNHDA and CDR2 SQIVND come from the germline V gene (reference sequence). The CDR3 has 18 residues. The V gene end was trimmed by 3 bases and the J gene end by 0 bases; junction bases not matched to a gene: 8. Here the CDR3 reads CASSIAVTGGPTNEKLFF. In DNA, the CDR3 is TGTGCCAGTAGTATTGCGGTTACAGGGGGCCCAACTAATGAAAAACTGTTTTTT.

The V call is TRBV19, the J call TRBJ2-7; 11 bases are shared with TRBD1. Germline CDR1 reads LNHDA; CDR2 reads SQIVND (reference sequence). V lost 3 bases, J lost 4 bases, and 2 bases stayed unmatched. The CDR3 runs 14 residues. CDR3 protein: CASSIGQGAYEQYF. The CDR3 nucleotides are TGTGCCAGTAGTATCGGACAGGGGGCTTACGAGCAGTACTTC.

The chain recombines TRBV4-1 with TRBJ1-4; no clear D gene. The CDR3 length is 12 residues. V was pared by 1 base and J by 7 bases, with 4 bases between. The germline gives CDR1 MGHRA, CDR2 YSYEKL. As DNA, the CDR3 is TGCGCCAGCAGCCAAGTCCTTGAAAAACTGTTTTTT. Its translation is CASSQVLEKLFF.